This T cell receptor (beta chain) was obtained from a study of T cell changes during pregnancy in multiple sclerosis. CDR3 size: 15 residues. CDR1 and CDR2 from the germline V gene are SGHNT and YYREEE (reference sequence). V was pared by 1 base and J by 3 bases, with 6 bases of the junction left unmatched. Sequencing was performed with immunoSEQ multiplex PCR; in TCRdb, only in-frame clones are kept and a portion is missing. The table shows around 50,000 clones, with approximately 90% occurring only once. The clonotype was recovered from a female donor with multiple sclerosis, enrolled in a pregnancy study. This chain links TRBV5-4 with TRBJ2-7; 8 bases align to TRBD2. The sample in question was peripheral blood, obtained in the first trimester of pregnancy. The CDR3 reads CASSLRGGAGYEQYF. As DNA, the CDR3 is TGTGCCAGCAGCTTGCGGGGGGGCGCAGGCTACGAGCAGTACTTC.